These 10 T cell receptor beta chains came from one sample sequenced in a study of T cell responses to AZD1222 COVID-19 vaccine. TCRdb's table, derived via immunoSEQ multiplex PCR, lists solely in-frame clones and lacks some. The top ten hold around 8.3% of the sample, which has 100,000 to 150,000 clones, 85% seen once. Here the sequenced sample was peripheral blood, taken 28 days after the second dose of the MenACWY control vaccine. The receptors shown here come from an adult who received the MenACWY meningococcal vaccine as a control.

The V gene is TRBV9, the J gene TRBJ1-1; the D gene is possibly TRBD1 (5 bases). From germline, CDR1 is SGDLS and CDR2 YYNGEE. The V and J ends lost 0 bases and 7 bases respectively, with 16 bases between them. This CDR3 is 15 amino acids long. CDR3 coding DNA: TGTGCCAGCAGCGTAGGAGGGGCGGTGGGGAGTGAAGCTTTCTTT. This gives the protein CASSVGGAVGSEAFF.

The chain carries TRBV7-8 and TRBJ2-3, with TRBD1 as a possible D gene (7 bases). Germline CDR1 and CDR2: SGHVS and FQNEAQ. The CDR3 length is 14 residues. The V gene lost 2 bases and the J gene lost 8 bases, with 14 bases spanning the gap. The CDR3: CASSLSGGPGTQYF. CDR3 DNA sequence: TGTGCCAGCAGCTTATCAGGGGGGCCGGGTACGCAGTATTTT. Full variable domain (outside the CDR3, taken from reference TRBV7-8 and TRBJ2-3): GAGVSQSPRYKVAKRGQDVALRCDPISGHVSLFWYQQALGQGPEFLTYFQNEAQLDKSGLPSDRFFAERPEGSVSTLKIQRTQQEDSAVYLCASSLSGGPGTQYFGPGTRLTVL.

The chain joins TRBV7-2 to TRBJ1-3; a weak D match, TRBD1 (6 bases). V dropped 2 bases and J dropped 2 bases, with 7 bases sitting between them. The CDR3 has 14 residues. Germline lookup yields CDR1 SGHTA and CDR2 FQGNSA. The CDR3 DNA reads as TGTGCCAGCAGCTTAAGGGGGGCTGGAAACACCATATATTTT. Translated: CASSLRGAGNTIYF.

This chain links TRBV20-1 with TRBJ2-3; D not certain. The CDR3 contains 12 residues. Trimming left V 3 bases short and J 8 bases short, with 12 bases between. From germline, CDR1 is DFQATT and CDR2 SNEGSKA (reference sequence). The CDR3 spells CSASPVAPTQYF. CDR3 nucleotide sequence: TGCAGTGCTAGTCCCGTAGCTCCTACGCAGTATTTT.

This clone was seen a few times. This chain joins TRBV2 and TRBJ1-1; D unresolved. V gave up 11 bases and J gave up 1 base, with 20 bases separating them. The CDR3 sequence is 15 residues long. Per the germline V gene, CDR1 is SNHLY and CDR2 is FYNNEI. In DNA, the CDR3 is TGTGCCGACTCGCCTTTGGTTGTATCGAACACTGAAGCTTTCTTT. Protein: CADSPLVVSNTEAFF.

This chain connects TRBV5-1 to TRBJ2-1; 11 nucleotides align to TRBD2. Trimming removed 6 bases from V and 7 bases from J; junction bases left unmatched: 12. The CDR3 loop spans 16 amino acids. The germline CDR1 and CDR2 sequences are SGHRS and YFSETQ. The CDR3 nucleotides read TGCGCCAGCACTCCGGGTAGCGGGGGGGCTGGGAATGAGCAGTTCTTC. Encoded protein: CASTPGSGGAGNEQFF.

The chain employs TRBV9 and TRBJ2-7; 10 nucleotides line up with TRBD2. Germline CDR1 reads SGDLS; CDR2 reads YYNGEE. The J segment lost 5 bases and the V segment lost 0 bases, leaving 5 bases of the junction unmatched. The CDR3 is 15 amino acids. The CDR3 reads CASSVDSSGGHEQYV. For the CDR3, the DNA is TGTGCCAGCAGCGTAGATAGTAGCGGGGGGCACGAGCAGTACGTC.

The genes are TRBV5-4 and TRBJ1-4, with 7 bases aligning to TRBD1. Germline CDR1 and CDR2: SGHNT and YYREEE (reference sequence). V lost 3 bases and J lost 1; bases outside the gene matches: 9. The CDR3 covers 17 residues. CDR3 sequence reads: CASSSGQIFGTNEKLFF. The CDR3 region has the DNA TGTGCCAGCAGCTCGGGACAGATCTTTGGAACTAATGAAAAACTGTTTTTT.

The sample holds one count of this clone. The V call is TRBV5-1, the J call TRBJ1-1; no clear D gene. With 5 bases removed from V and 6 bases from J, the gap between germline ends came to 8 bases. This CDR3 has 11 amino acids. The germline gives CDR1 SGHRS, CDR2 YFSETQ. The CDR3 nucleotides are TGCGCCAGCAGTGGGTATTCTGAAGCTTTCTTT. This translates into CASSGYSEAFF.

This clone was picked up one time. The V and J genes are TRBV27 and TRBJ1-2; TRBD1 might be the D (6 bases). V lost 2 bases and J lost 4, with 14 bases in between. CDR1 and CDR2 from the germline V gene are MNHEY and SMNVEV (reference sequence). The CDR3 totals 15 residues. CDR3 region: CASSLEQGGFYGYTF. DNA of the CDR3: TGTGCCAGCAGTTTAGAACAGGGTGGATTCTATGGCTACACCTTC.